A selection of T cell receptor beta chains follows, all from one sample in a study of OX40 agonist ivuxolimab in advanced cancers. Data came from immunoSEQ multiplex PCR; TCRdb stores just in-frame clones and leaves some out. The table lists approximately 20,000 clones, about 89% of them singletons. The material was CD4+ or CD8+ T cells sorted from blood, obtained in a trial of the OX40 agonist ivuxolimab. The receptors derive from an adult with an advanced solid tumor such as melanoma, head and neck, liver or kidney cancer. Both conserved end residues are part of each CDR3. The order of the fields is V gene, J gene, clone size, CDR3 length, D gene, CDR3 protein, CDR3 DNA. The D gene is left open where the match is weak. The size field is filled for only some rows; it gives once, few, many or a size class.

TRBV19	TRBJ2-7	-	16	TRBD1	CASSMGHGQGSHEQYF	TGTGCCAGTAGTATGGGGCATGGACAGGGGAGCCACGAGCAGTACTTC
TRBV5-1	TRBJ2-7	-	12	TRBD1	CASADRGGEQYF	TGCGCCAGCGCGGACAGGGGTGGCGAGCAGTACTTC
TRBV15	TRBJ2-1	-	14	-	CATSRDPSGDEQFF	TGTGCCACCAGCAGGGACCCTTCCGGGGATGAGCAGTTCTTC
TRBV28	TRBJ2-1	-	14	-	CASSMAGPYNEQFF	TGTGCCAGTTCTATGGCGGGACCATACAATGAGCAGTTCTTC
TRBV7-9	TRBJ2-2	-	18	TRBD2	CASSSTSGRAVNTGELFF	TGTGCCAGCAGCTCGACTAGCGGGAGGGCCGTGAACACCGGGGAGCTGTTTTTT
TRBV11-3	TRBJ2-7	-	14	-	CASSLSVGGYEQYF	TGTGCCAGCAGCTTAAGTGTAGGGGGCTACGAGCAGTACTTC
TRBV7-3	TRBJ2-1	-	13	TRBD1	CASSGTGVDEQFF	TGTGCCAGCAGCGGGACAGGGGTGGATGAGCAGTTCTTC
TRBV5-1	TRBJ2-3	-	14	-	CASSFLGAADTQYF	TGCGCCAGCAGCTTCCTGGGGGCGGCAGATACGCAGTATTTT
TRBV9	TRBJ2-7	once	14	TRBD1	CASSPPQGTYEQYF	TGTGCCAGCAGTCCCCCACAGGGGACCTACGAGCAGTACTTC
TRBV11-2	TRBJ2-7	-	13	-	CASSLGRGYEQYF	TGTGCCAGCAGCTTAGGCAGGGGATACGAGCAGTACTTC
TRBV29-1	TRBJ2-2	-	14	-	CSVVRGGNTGELFF	TGCAGCGTTGTAAGGGGCGGCAACACCGGGGAGCTGTTTTTT